These 26 T cell receptor beta chains originate from one sample sequenced in a study of cytomegalovirus exposure and HLA in healthy donors. In the PCR, 60 Vbeta and 13 Jbeta primers were used. Sequencing used immunoSEQ multiplex PCR; TCRdb keeps in-frame clones, though not all of them. The data show approximately 150,000 clones, around 80% seen once. Sequencing input: PBMCs. All receptors come from a woman aged 55-75 years in good health and CMV-seropositive.

This chain joins TRBV4-3 and TRBJ2-7; D unclear. The V gene lost 0 bases and the J gene lost 1 base, with 16 bases spanning the gap. The length of the CDR3 is 17 residues. Germline CDR1 is LGHNA and CDR2 is YSLEER. CDR3 residues: CASSQDLFMGPSYEQYF. In DNA form, the CDR3 reads TGCGCCAGCAGCCAAGATCTTTTTATGGGCCCGTCCTACGAGCAGTACTTC.

This clone was recorded a few times. V usage is TRBV9 and J usage is TRBJ1-5, with D uncertain. Trimming cost V 4 bases and J 7 bases, with 12 bases left between them. The CDR3 totals 13 residues. Germline assignment: CDR1 SGDLS and CDR2 YYNGEE. CDR3 sequence: CASSPTGRQPQHF. DNA for the CDR3: TGTGCCAGCAGCCCCACGGGTAGGCAGCCCCAGCATTTT.

The J gene is TRBJ1-5, the V gene TRBV16, with 7 bases that match TRBD1. Germline V gene sequence: CDR1 KGHSY, CDR2 FQNENV. With V trimmed by 4 bases and J by 6 bases, 6 bases remained unmatched. The CDR3 runs to 14 residues. CDR3 nucleotide sequence: TGTGCCAGCAGCCTGGCAGGGGGATTTCAGCCCCAGCATTTT. As protein: CASSLAGGFQPQHF.

The V call is TRBV18, the J call TRBJ2-3; D is perhaps TRBD2 (5 bases). V was cut by 2 bases and J by 4 bases, with 10 bases left in between. The CDR3 is 14 amino acids. Germline V CDR1 and CDR2: KGHSH, LQKENI. In nucleotides, the CDR3 is TGTGCCAGCTCACCAAACGGAGGCGCAGATACGCAGTATTTT. This codes for CASSPNGGADTQYF.

V and J are TRBV6-5 and TRBJ1-3; 8 bases match TRBD1. V lost 5 bases to trimming and J lost 4 bases; unmatched junction nucleotides: 1. Germline V gene lookup returns CDR1 MNHEY and CDR2 SVGAGI. The length of the CDR3 is 13 residues. CDR3 in amino acids: CASSRDRGNTIYF. The CDR3 bases are TGTGCCAGCAGTCGGGACAGGGGAAACACCATATATTTT.

V is TRBV4-3 and J is TRBJ2-1; tentatively, D is TRBD2 (6 bases). The CDR3 spans 14 residues. The V end was cut by 2 bases, the J end by 9 bases, with 14 bases between. Germline V lookup: CDR1 LGHNA, CDR2 YSLEER. In nucleotides, the CDR3 is TGCGCCAGCAGCCAACTTCGGAGGGTTTCTGAGCAGTTCTTC. This codes for CASSQLRRVSEQFF.

V gene TRBV7-9 combines with J gene TRBJ2-3, with unresolved D. The germline CDR1 and CDR2 sequences are SEHNR and FQNEAQ (reference sequence). V was pared by 2 bases and J by 1 base, with 7 bases between. CDR3 length: 14 amino acids. Written as DNA, the CDR3 is TGTGCCAGCAGCTTACTGGCAGGCACAGATACGCAGTATTTT. Translating it yields CASSLLAGTDTQYF.

This rearrangement joins TRBV28 to TRBJ2-7; D call uncertain. CDR3 length: 14 amino acids. CDR1 MDHEN and CDR2 SYDVKM come from the germline V gene. V was cut by 5 bases and J by 0 bases, with 11 bases left in between. CDR3 nucleotides: TGTGCCAGCAGTCTTGAGACAAGCTCCTACGAGCAGTACTTC. Translating gives CASSLETSSYEQYF.

The chain recombines TRBV11-3 with TRBJ2-1; 13 bases map to TRBD2. The CDR3 covers 14 residues. J lost 5 bases, V lost 8 bases, and 3 bases had no gene match. Germline assignment: CDR1 SGHNT and CDR2 YENEEA. CDR3 nucleotides: TGTGCCAGCTCTGGGACTAGCGGGAACAATGAGCAGTTCTTC. Protein sequence: CASSGTSGNNEQFF.

V and J are TRBV6-1 and TRBJ2-7; 10 positions match TRBD1. The CDR3 has 15 residues. Trimming took 5 bases from V and 3 from J; bases not matched to a gene: 7. CDR1 and CDR2 (germline): MNHNS, SASEGT. The CDR3: CASSLNRDRGYEQYF. In nucleotides, the CDR3 is TGTGCCAGCAGTCTAAACCGGGACAGGGGCTACGAGCAGTACTTC.

V usage is TRBV5-1 and J usage is TRBJ2-5; perhaps TRBD2 as D (6 bases). The V end lost 0 bases, the J end lost 5 bases, and 14 bases lay between the germline ends. The CDR3 has 15 residues. From germline, CDR1 is SGHRS and CDR2 YFSETQ. The chain's CDR3 is CASSLAPGTGETQYF. CDR3 bases: TGCGCCAGCAGCTTGGCCCCCGGGACTGGGGAGACCCAGTACTTC.

The sample holds a few counts of this clone. The V and J genes are TRBV28 and TRBJ1-5, with no clear D. Looked up from germline, CDR1 is MDHEN and CDR2 is SYDVKM. This CDR3 region has 13 residues. Trimming left V 7 bases short and J 4 bases short, with 11 bases between. Here the CDR3 DNA reads TGTGCCAGCATGTCAGGTTGGAATCAGCCCCAGCATTTT. Protein product: CASMSGWNQPQHF.

This clone was seen more than once but under ten times. The V gene is TRBV6-6, the J gene TRBJ2-5, with TRBD2 identical over 13 bases. Germline CDR1 reads MNHNY; CDR2 reads SVGAGI (reference sequence). V was pared by 6 bases and J by 5 bases, with 3 bases of the junction left unmatched. The CDR3 length is 14 residues. CDR3 residues: CASRLAGGLETQYF. For the CDR3, the DNA is TGTGCCAGCAGACTAGCGGGAGGGCTGGAGACCCAGTACTTC.

The chain joins TRBV10-3 to TRBJ1-4; a weak D match, TRBD1 (6 bases). CDR1 is ENHRY, CDR2 SYGVKD, per germline. The CDR3 sequence is 13 residues long. CDR3 sequence reads: CVTRTAGNEKLFF. Written as DNA, the CDR3 is TGTGTCACCAGGACAGCCGGAAATGAAAAACTGTTTTTT.

The chain employs TRBV21-1 and TRBJ1-1; the table assigns TRBD1, which was not confirmed against the DNA. TRBV21-1 is a recognized pseudogene. The CDR3 contains 15 residues. CDR3 sequence: CASSKVRQVNTEAFF. The CDR3 nucleotides are TGTGCCAGCAGCAAAGTTCGACAGGTGAACACTGAAGCTTTCTTT.

This chain joins TRBV5-4 and TRBJ2-7; D may be TRBD2 (6 bases). V lost 4 bases and J lost 2, with 13 bases in between. The CDR3 is made up of 14 amino acids. The V gene's germline CDR1 is SGHNT and CDR2 YYREEE (reference sequence). CDR3 sequence (DNA): TGTGCCAGCAGCCCCTCCGGGAGTACCTACGAGCAGTACTTC. Translated: CASSPSGSTYEQYF.

This chain connects TRBV6-5 to TRBJ2-5; 9 bases align to TRBD1. The V segment lost 3 bases and the J segment 13 bases; nucleotides outside the gene matches: 6. The germline CDR1 and CDR2 sequences are MNHEY and SVGAGI. The CDR3 is 12 residues long. The CDR3 region has the DNA TGTGCCAGCAGTTATCCTGACAGGGGGTGGTACTTC. Residues: CASSYPDRGWYF.

Notes on this clone: At one boundary the junction diverges from the germline segment, which might be a read error. This chain joins TRBV11-2 and TRBJ2-3; maybe TRBD1 (6 bases). The CDR3 extends over 15 amino acids. Looked up from germline, CDR1 is SGHAT and CDR2 is FQNNGV. This CDR3 reads CASSPVQGSTDAQYF. For the CDR3, the DNA is TGTGCCAGCAGCCCTGTACAGGGAAGCACAGATGCGCAGTATTTT.

This clone appeared once. The V and J genes are TRBV6-5 and TRBJ2-2; a possible D gene is TRBD2 (5 bases). This CDR3 is 15 amino acids long. Between the trimmed V and J ends, which lost 2 bases and 5 bases, there was a span of 12 bases. Germline V gene data show CDR1 as MNHEY and CDR2 as SVGAGI. The CDR3 sequence: CASSYSTRGTGELFF. DNA of the CDR3: TGTGCCAGCAGTTACAGCACCCGAGGGACCGGGGAGCTGTTTTTT.

This clone has only one observation. This chain connects TRBV6-5 to TRBJ1-3; a weak D match, TRBD1 (5 bases). Trimming removed 7 bases from V and 0 bases from J, with 13 bases in between. This CDR3 region has 15 residues. CDR1 and CDR2 (germline): MNHEY, SVGAGI. The CDR3 spells CASTNGGGSGNTIYF. The CDR3, as DNA: TGTGCCAGCACTAATGGGGGGGGCTCTGGAAACACCATATATTTT.

The chain employs TRBV4-2 and TRBJ2-2; 12 nucleotides agree with TRBD2. Germline values: CDR1 LGHNA, CDR2 YNFKEQ. The trim removed 0 bases at V and 4 bases at J, leaving 6 bases unmatched. The CDR3 length is 18 residues. The CDR3 here is CASSQDFGTSGFTGELFF. CDR3 DNA: TGTGCCAGCAGCCAAGATTTTGGGACTAGCGGGTTCACCGGGGAGCTGTTTTTT.

The V gene is TRBV7-3, the J gene TRBJ2-7; TRBD2 agrees at 9 bases. The CDR3 covers 15 residues. The germline V gene has CDR1 SGHTA and CDR2 FQGTGA. With V trimmed by 5 bases and J by 5 bases, 10 bases remained unmatched. The CDR3 region is CASSPNSGRFDEQYF. The CDR3 region has the DNA TGTGCCAGCAGCCCAAACAGCGGGAGGTTCGACGAGCAGTACTTC.

This CDR3 reads CASSASTPSNQPQHF. The CDR3 DNA reads as TGTGCCAGCAGCGCTTCGACACCCAGCAATCAGCCCCAGCATTTT. The chain joins TRBV5-5 to TRBJ1-5, with D uncertain. Deletions cut 4 bases from V and 1 base from J, with 12 bases between. Germline V gives CDR1 SGHKS, CDR2 YYEKEE (reference sequence). This CDR3 is built from 15 residues.

This clone has a handful of counts. This chain joins TRBV6-5 and TRBJ2-1, with 11 bases lining up with TRBD2. With V trimmed by 6 bases and J by 6 bases, 7 bases remained unmatched. This CDR3 region has 15 residues. Germline-derived CDR1 and CDR2 are MNHEY and SVGAGI. The CDR3 DNA is TGTGCCAGCAGCTCCGGGACTAGCGGAGCCAATGAGCAGTTCTTC. It translates to CASSSGTSGANEQFF.

This chain links TRBV7-2 with TRBJ2-3; TRBD2 matches at 11 bases. The CDR3 runs to 16 residues. In germline, CDR1 is SGHTA, CDR2 FQGNSA. Trimming cost V 2 bases and J 3 bases; bases outside gene matches: 4. DNA for the CDR3: TGTGCCAGCAGCTTACGACTAGCGGGACTTACAGATACGCAGTATTTT. Protein product: CASSLRLAGLTDTQYF.

The rearrangement uses TRBV7-2 and TRBJ2-5; D gene unclear. From germline, CDR1 is SGHTA and CDR2 FQGNSA. Deletions cut 3 bases from V and 0 bases from J, with 8 bases between. The CDR3 is made up of 14 amino acids. CDR3 residues: CASSFDIYQETQYF. In DNA form, the CDR3 reads TGTGCCAGCAGCTTTGACATATACCAAGAGACCCAGTACTTC.